Described below is a single T cell receptor beta chain sequence and its context. What it binds is not known. Losses at the gene ends were 5 bases for V and 5 bases for J; bases not matched to a gene: 3. Germline V gives CDR1 PRHDT, CDR2 FYEKMQ (reference sequence). The CDR3 runs to 13 residues. TCRdb used MiXCR to reprocess the reads, holding one entry per CDR3 protein. The sample shows roughly 990,000 distinct CDR3 sequences, approximately 30% of them seen only once. The data were taken from a study of T cell repertoires in cytomegalovirus infection. Study context: Use of recently identified HLA-C-restricted and well-studied HLA-B-restricted CMV epitopes was part of the study. General study findings and limits: Identification of carriers of CMV plus the relevant HLA was achieved through cumulative public TCR beta family frequency.

The sequenced sample was cultured CD8+ T cells from PBMCs, obtained from culture after CMV antigen stimulation. The chain joins TRBV13 to TRBJ2-7; 10 nucleotides align to TRBD2. The TCR was taken from a human donor in good health (CMV status not recorded). Some clones in this sample may be carry-over from other donors' samples. The CDR3, as DNA: TGTGCCAGCAGCCCTACTAGCGGGGACGAGCAGTACTTC. This translates into CASSPTSGDEQYF.